This entry features one T cell receptor (beta chain) sequence. The germline V gene has CDR1 SGDLS and CDR2 YYNGEE. This CDR3 comprises 12 residues. V lost 4 bases and J lost 5, with 9 bases in between. These data belong to a study of blood T cell repertoires in COVID-19. Sequencing was performed with immunoSEQ multiplex PCR; in TCRdb, only in-frame clones are kept and a portion is missing. The data contain fewer than 500,000 clones, 75% to 90% of them singletons. The V and J genes are TRBV9 and TRBJ1-1; D possibly corresponds to TRBD1 (5 bases). Sequencing was performed on peripheral blood. The sequence came from a woman in her 30s with acute or convalescent COVID-19. This CDR3 is CASSPGHTEAFF. As DNA, the CDR3 is TGTGCCAGCAGCCCCGGACATACTGAAGCTTTCTTT.